Reported below is one TCR beta chain. This entry comes from a study of Ad26.COV2.S vaccination and SARS-CoV-2 variants. Overall study context: Ad26.COV2.S, an intramuscular injection, was given once or twice 56 days apart.

Profiled with immunoSEQ multiplex PCR; TCRdb holds only in-frame clones, not every one. In the table there are roughly 680,000 clones, roughly 90% of which are singletons. Treatment defined: 15 to 20 received Ad26.COV2.S at low or high dose, single or two shots; about five received placebo; per-sample allocation not given. Sampling occurred on day 63 after the first vaccine or placebo injection. In Boston, the donor was an adult between 18-55 years of age. What was given as vaccine was an Ad26 vector encoding Wuhan-strain SARS-CoV-2 spike. Germline V gene lookup returns CDR1 SGHTA and CDR2 FQGNSA. Trimming left V 2 bases short and J 0 bases short, with 16 bases between. CDR3 size: 17 residues.

The chain recombines TRBV7-2 with TRBJ1-2; the D is unclear. This material consisted of peripheral blood, taken in a trial of Ad26.COV2.S vaccine versus placebo. The sequence was collected from a person between 18 and 59 years old who received the Ad26.COV2.S COVID-19 vaccine or a placebo. DNA for the CDR3: TGTGCCAGCAGCTTAAAAGTGGGTATTCAGACTAACTATGGCTACACCTTC. This sequence encodes CASSLKVGIQTNYGYTF.